This TCR beta chain came from a study of Tregs in tolerant kidney transplant recipients. Note on this clone: Its antigen is not identified.

Notes on the study in general: Findings come from small patient numbers and require larger validation.

Clones were sequenced by immunoSEQ multiplex PCR, and TCRdb holds only the in-frame ones, with some missing. The table shows approximately 11,000 clones, with about 93% occurring only once. Germline V lookup: CDR1 SNHLY, CDR2 FYNNEI. The germline V and J ends were trimmed by 9 bases and 7 bases, with 15 bases remaining between them. The CDR3 is 12 residues long. The sequencing here drew on Tregs from blood cultured with allogeneic cells, taken before the transplant. The genes are TRBV2 and TRBJ1-2, with D possibly being TRBD1 (5 bases). This TCR was sampled from a human patient who received a combined kidney and bone marrow transplant. The CDR3 DNA follows: TGTGCCAGAGAGCGGGGGGATGGTGGCTACACCTTC. As protein: CARERGDGGYTF.